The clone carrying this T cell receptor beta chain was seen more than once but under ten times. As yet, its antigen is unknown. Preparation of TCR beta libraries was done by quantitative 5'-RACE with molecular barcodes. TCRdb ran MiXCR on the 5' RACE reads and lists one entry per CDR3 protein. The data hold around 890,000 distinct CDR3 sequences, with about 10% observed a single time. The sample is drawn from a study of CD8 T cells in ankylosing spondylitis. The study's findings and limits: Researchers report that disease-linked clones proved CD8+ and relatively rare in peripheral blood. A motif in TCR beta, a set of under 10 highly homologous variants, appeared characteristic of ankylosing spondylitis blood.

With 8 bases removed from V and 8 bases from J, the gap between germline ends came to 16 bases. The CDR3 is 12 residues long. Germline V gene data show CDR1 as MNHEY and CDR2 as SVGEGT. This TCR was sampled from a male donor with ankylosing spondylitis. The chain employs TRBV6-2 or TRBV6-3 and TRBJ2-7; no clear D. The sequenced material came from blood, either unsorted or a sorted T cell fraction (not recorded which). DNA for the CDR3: TGTGCCAGCCTTGGGGTCAGTCAACAGCAGTACTTC. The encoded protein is CASLGVSQQQYF.